This TCR beta chain was obtained from a study of shared clonotypes between healthy human individuals. Only in-frame clones appear in the TCRdb table, and some are missing; sequencing was by immunoSEQ multiplex PCR. The sample shows roughly 2,300,000 clones, roughly 90% of them seen only once. Germline loops: CDR1 MGHRA, CDR2 YSYEKL. The CDR3 covers 17 residues. Losses at the gene ends were 1 base for V and 8 bases for J; bases not matched to a gene: 10. The study, taken as a whole, reports: When naive CD4 clonotypes were compared across a few donors, 4% to 6.5% were shared.

This clone was seen only once. Its antigen remains unknown. The clonotype was recovered from a man aged 18 to 29 in good health. Some clones in this sample may be carry-over from other donors' samples. The sample comprised naive CD4+ T cells from PBMCs. Subset meaning: CD45RA+ positively selected. The chain carries TRBV4-1 and TRBJ2-1; TRBD2 matches 11 bases. The CDR3 reads CASSQGLGSGRGDEQFF. The CDR3 region has the DNA TGCGCCAGCAGCCAAGGGTTAGGTAGCGGGAGGGGCGATGAGCAGTTCTTC.